These 13 T cell receptor beta chains originate from one sample sequenced in a study of blood T cells in healthy people across ages. Primers used in a second PCR of about 7 to 12 cycles were a sample-barcoded 5' primer and a J-beta primer mix. TCRdb independently ran MiXCR on the 5' RACE reads; one entry per CDR3 protein. Among about 1.5 million distinct CDR3 sequences listed, 35% to 45% were seen once. What was sequenced was blood. These receptors all come from a woman younger than 35 in good health.

The chain joins TRBV5-1 to TRBJ2-3; 11 bases are a match to TRBD2. Germline V gene sequence: CDR1 SGHRS, CDR2 YFSETQ. CDR3 length: 16 amino acids. V shed 5 bases, J shed 7 bases, and the junction held 12 bases outside the gene matches. The CDR3, as DNA: TGCGCCAGCAGTTCCACGGCTAGCGGGAGGCTGAATACGCAGTATTTT. Protein sequence: CASSSTASGRLNTQYF. The whole variable domain, remainder taken from reference TRBV5-1 and TRBJ2-3, is KAGVTQTPRYLIKTRGQQVTLSCSPISGHRSVSWYQQTPGQGLQFLFEYFSETQRNKGNFPGRFSGRQFSNSRSEMNVSTLELGDSALYLCASSSTASGRLNTQYFGPGTRLTVL.

The chain employs TRBV27 and TRBJ2-5; possibly TRBD2 for D (7 bases). V was cut by 2 bases and J by 11 bases, with 27 bases left in between. CDR3 length: 17 residues. Looked up from germline, CDR1 is MNHEY and CDR2 is SMNVEV (reference sequence). The CDR3, as DNA: TGTGCCAGCAGTTTAATGGGGTTTGCGGGGGCTTACGATGAGCAGTACTTC. Residues: CASSLMGFAGAYDEQYF.

As to this clonotype: Since a much larger clone is just one base distant, this may be a read error. The J gene is TRBJ1-2, the V gene TRBV10-3, with 10 bases matching TRBD1. CDR1 and CDR2 (germline): ENHRY, SYGVKD. This CDR3 is 14 amino acids long. DNA of the CDR3: TGTGCCACCAGTTCGACAGGGGGCTACTATGGCTACACCTTC. It codes for CATSSTGGYYGYTF.

This chain uses TRBV5-1 with TRBJ2-5, with 9 bases matching TRBD2. With V trimmed by 4 bases and J by 11 bases, 21 bases remained unmatched. This CDR3 has 17 residues. The germline V gene has CDR1 SGHRS and CDR2 YFSETQ. The CDR3, as DNA: TGCGCCAGCAGCCCTCTGACTAGCGGCCTTACAGCCAATGAGCAGTACTTC. This encodes CASSPLTSGLTANEQYF. Based on the CDR3 plus reference TRBV5-1 and TRBJ2-5, the full variable domain is KAGVTQTPRYLIKTRGQQVTLSCSPISGHRSVSWYQQTPGQGLQFLFEYFSETQRNKGNFPGRFSGRQFSNSRSEMNVSTLELGDSALYLCASSPLTSGLTANEQYFGPGTRLLVL.

The genes are TRBV6-1 and TRBJ2-7; D is undetermined. The germline V gene has CDR1 MNHNS and CDR2 SASEGT. This CDR3 comprises 11 residues. V shed 9 bases and J shed 2 bases, with 8 bases lying between them. This CDR3 is CASAQTYEQYF. CDR3 nucleotide sequence: TGTGCCAGTGCGCAGACCTACGAGCAGTACTTC.

The genes are TRBV7-2 and TRBJ2-1; D is uncertain. The V gene lost 2 bases and the J gene lost 2 bases, with 7 bases spanning the gap. This CDR3 spans 14 amino acids. Germline loops: CDR1 SGHTA, CDR2 FQGNSA. The CDR3 DNA reads TGTGCCAGCAGCTTAAGGAGCACCTACAATGAGCAGTTCTTC. It is translated as CASSLRSTYNEQFF.

The sample holds a few counts of this clonotype. The chain employs TRBV7-2 and TRBJ2-4, with D possibly matching TRBD1 (5 bases). Trimming pared 3 bases from V and 0 bases from J, leaving 15 bases between. The CDR3 runs to 17 residues. The germline gives CDR1 SGHTA, CDR2 FQGNSA. The CDR3 bases are TGTGCCAGCAGCTTTGTCGGTGGACAACTAGCCAAAAACATTCAGTACTTC. Translating gives CASSFVGGQLAKNIQYF. Full variable domain (missing parts from reference TRBV7-2 and TRBJ2-4): GAGVSQSPSNKVTEKGKDVELRCDPISGHTALYWYRQSLGQGLEFLIYFQGNSAPDKSGLPSDRFSAERTGGSVSTLTIQRTQQEDSAVYLCASSFVGGQLAKNIQYFGAGTRLSVL.

This rearrangement joins TRBV2 to TRBJ2-3; 11 nucleotides match TRBD2. V shed 6 bases and J 0 bases; nucleotides not matched to a gene: 11. From germline, CDR1 is SNHLY and CDR2 FYNNEI. The CDR3 length is 18 residues. CDR3 region: CASRSTGTSGGSTDTQYF. In DNA form, the CDR3 reads TGTGCCAGCAGGTCGACCGGGACTAGCGGAGGAAGCACAGATACGCAGTATTTT.

Only a few counts were recorded for this clonotype. The gene calls are TRBV6-5 and TRBJ2-1; D gene ambiguous. Trimming removed 0 bases from V and 6 bases from J, with 6 bases in between. CDR1 is MNHEY, CDR2 SVGAGI, per germline. This CDR3 comprises 13 residues. The chain's CDR3 is CASSYSQINEQFF. CDR3 bases: TGTGCCAGCAGTTACTCACAGATCAATGAGCAGTTCTTC.

The chain is built from TRBV12-3 or TRBV12-4 and TRBJ1-6; 7 bases map to TRBD1. The CDR3 length is 16 residues. The junction had 7 bases not matched to a gene; V was cut back by 3 bases and J by 5 bases. The CDR3 region has the DNA TGTGCCAGCAGTTTTCTAACCGGGACAGATAATTCACCCCTCCACTTT. It encodes CASSFLTGTDNSPLHF.

The V gene is TRBV9, the J gene TRBJ1-2; 10 bases are shared with TRBD1. V was pared by 5 bases and J by 8 bases, with 12 bases of the junction left unmatched. CDR1 is SGDLS, CDR2 YYNGEE, per germline. The CDR3 totals 15 residues. CDR3 bases: TGTGCCAGCAGTCCGGGACAGGGGTCGATGGGAGGCTACACCTTC. It encodes CASSPGQGSMGGYTF.

This clonotype showed up just a few times. This chain connects TRBV18 to TRBJ1-4, with D possibly matching TRBD1 (6 bases). V dropped 8 bases and J dropped 7 bases, with 14 bases sitting between them. The CDR3 totals 13 residues. The germline gives CDR1 KGHSH, CDR2 LQKENI. The CDR3 sequence is CASRQGGGEKLFF. CDR3 DNA: TGTGCCAGCCGCCAAGGGGGTGGTGAAAAACTGTTTTTT.

V is TRBV29-1 and J is TRBJ2-1, with 9 bases that match TRBD1. The J call may not be correct, given that the DNA end is closer to TRBJ2-7. The CDR3 is made up of 13 amino acids. Per germline, CDR1 SQVTM and CDR2 ANQGSEA. Here the CDR3 reads CSVPGTGYNEQYF. The DNA of the CDR3 is TGCAGCGTTCCCGGGACAGGGTACAATGAGCAGTACTTC.